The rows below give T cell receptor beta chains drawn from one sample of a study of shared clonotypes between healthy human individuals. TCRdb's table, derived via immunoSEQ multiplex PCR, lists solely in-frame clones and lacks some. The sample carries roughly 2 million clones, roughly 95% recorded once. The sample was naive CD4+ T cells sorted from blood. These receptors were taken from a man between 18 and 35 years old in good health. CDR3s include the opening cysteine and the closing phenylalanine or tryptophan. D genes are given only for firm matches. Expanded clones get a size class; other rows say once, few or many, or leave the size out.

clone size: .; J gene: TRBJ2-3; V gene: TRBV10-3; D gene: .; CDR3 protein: CAIRDLRTDTQYF; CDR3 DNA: TGTGCCATCCGGGACTTACGCACAGATACGCAGTATTTT
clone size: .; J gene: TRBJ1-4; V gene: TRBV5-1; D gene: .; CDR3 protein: CASSLESGGYNEKLFF; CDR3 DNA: TGCGCCAGCAGCTTGGAATCGGGGGGGTACAACGAAAAACTGTTTTTT
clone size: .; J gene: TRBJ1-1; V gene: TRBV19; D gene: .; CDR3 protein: CASSIPRSEAFF; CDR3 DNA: TGTGCCAGTAGTATCCCGAGGAGTGAAGCTTTCTTT
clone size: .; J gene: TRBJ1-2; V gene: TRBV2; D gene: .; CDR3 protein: CASRQGGVGYTF; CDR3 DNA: TGTGCCAGCAGACAGGGAGGGGTGGGCTACACCTTC
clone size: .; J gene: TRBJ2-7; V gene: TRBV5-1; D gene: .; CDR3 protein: CASREQRAYEQYF; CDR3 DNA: TGCGCCAGCAGAGAGCAGCGGGCCTACGAGCAGTACTTC
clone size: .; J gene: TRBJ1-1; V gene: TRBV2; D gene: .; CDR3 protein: CASSEQGMYAEAFF; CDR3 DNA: TGTGCCAGCAGTGAGCAAGGGATGTACGCTGAAGCTTTCTTT
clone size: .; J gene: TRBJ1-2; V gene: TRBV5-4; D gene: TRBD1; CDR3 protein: CASWDRVNYGYTF; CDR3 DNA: TGTGCCAGCTGGGACAGGGTTAACTATGGCTACACCTTC
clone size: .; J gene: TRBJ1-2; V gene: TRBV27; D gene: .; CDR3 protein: CASSLTGAKYGYTF; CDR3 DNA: TGTGCCAGCAGTTTAACGGGAGCAAAGTATGGCTACACCTTC
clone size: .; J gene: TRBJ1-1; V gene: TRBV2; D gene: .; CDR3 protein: CASSEQDRTEAFF; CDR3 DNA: TGTGCCAGCAGTGAACAAGATAGAACTGAAGCTTTCTTT
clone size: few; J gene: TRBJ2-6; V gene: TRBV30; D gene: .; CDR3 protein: CAWSDLSGANVLTF; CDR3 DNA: TGTGCCTGGAGTGACCTCTCTGGGGCCAACGTCCTGACTTTC
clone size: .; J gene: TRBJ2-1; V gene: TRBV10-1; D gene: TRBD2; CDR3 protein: CASSAAGTRRVEEQFF; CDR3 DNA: TGCGCCAGCAGTGCGGCCGGGACTAGAAGGGTGGAGGAGCAGTTCTTC
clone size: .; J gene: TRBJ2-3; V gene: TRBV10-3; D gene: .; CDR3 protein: CAISLGQNTDTQYF; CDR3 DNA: TGTGCCATCAGTTTGGGCCAGAACACAGATACGCAGTATTTT
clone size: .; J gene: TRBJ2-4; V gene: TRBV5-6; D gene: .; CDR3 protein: CASMELGVRNIQYF; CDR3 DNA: TGTGCCAGCATGGAACTCGGGGTTAGAAACATTCAGTACTTC
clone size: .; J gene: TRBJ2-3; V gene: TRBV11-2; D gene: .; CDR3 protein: CASSLDFTDTQYF; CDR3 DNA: TGTGCCAGCAGTCTTGACTTTACAGATACGCAGTATTTT
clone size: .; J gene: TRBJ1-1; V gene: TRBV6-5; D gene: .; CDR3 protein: CASSSSAWNEAFF; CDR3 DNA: TGTGCCAGCAGCTCTTCTGCTTGGAATGAAGCTTTCTTT
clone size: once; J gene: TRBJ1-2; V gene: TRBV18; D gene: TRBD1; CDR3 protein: CASSPPPQGAEGYTF; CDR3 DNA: TGTGCCAGCTCACCACCGCCACAGGGGGCGGAAGGCTACACCTTC
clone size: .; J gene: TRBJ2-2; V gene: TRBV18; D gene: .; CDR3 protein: CASSPAGFSGELFF; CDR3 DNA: TGTGCCAGCTCACCCGCAGGGTTTTCCGGGGAGCTGTTTTTT
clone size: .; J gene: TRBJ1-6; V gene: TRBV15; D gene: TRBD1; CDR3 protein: CATSKKPRDRGLGSPLHF; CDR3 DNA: TGTGCCACCAGCAAAAAACCGCGGGACAGGGGGCTGGGTTCACCCCTCCACTTT
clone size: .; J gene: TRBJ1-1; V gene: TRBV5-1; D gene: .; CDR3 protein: CASSPGSVPNTEAFF; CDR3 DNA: TGCGCCAGCAGCCCCGGGTCAGTACCTAACACTGAAGCTTTCTTT
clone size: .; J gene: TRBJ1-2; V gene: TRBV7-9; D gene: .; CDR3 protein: CASSLRTDFFGYTF; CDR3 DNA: TGTGCCAGCAGCTTGAGGACAGATTTTTTTGGCTACACCTTC
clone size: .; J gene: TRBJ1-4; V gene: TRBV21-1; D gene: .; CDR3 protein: CASGLTGYNEKLFF; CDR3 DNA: TGTGCCAGCGGATTGACAGGTTATAATGAAAAACTGTTTTTT
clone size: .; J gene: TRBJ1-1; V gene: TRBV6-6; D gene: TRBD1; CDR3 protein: CASSLRQGWNTEAFF; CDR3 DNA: TGTGCCAGCAGTCTTCGACAGGGCTGGAACACTGAAGCTTTCTTT
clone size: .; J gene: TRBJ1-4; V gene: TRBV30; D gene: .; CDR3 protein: CAWRAPKGVSEKLFF; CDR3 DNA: TGTGCCTGGAGGGCCCCGAAGGGGGTCAGTGAAAAACTGTTTTTT
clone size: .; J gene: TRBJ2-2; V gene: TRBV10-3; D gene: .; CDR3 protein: CAVLRGPPNTGELFF; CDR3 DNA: TGTGCCGTCCTTCGTGGACCTCCGAACACCGGGGAGCTGTTTTTT
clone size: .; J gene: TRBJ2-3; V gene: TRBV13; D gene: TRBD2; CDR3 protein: CASSLYSSGGFTDTQYF; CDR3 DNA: TGTGCCAGCAGCTTATATTCTAGCGGGGGTTTCACAGATACGCAGTATTTT
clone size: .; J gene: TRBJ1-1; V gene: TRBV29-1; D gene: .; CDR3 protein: CSVEGERRNTEAFF; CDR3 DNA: TGCAGCGTTGAAGGAGAGAGGCGGAACACTGAAGCTTTCTTT
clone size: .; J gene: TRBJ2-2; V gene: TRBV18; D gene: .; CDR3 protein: CASSVGINTGELFF; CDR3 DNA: TGTGCCAGCTCGGTGGGGATTAACACCGGGGAGCTGTTTTTT
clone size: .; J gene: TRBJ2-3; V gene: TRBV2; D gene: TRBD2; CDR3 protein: CASSLAGGPVTDTQYF; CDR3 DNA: TGTGCCAGCAGCCTAGCGGGAGGGCCTGTAACAGATACGCAGTATTTT
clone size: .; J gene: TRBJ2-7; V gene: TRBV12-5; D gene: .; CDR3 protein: CASGLVRYEQYF; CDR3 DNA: TGTGCTAGTGGTTTGGTGAGGTACGAGCAGTACTTC
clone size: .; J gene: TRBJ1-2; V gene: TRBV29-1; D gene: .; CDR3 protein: CSVGDGQTLGTF; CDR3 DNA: TGCAGCGTTGGGGACGGCCAAACCTTAGGGACCTTC
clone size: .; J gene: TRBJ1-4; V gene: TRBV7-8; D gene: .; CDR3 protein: CASSQQGTNEKLFF; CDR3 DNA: TGTGCCAGCAGCCAACAGGGAACTAATGAAAAACTGTTTTTT
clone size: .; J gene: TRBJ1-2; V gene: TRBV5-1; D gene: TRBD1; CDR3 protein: CASNIAGTGSDGYTF; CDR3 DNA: TGCGCCAGCAACATTGCCGGGACAGGGTCGGATGGCTACACCTTC
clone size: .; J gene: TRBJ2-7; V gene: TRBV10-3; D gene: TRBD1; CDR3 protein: CAISPGTGGPYEQYF; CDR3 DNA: TGTGCCATCAGTCCTGGGACAGGGGGACCCTACGAGCAGTACTTC
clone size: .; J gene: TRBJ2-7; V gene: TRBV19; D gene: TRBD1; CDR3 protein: CASSRGQGLYEQYF; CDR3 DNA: TGTGCCAGTAGCCGTGGACAGGGTCTCTACGAGCAGTACTTC
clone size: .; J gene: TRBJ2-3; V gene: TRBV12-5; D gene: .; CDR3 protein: CASGLRGGPPTDTQYF; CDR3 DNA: TGTGCTAGTGGACTACGAGGCGGTCCCCCCACAGATACGCAGTATTTT
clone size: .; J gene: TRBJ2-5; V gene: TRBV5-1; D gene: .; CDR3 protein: CASSLIRADQETQYF; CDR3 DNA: TGCGCCAGCAGCTTGATACGGGCAGACCAAGAGACCCAGTACTTC
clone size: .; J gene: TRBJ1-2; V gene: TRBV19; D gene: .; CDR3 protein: CASSPGPSLYGYTF; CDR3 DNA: TGTGCCAGTAGTCCGGGACCGAGCCTTTATGGCTACACCTTC
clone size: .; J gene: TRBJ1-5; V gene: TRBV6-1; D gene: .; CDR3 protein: CASSGTGGISNQPQHF; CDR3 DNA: TGTGCCAGCAGTGGCACAGGAGGTATTAGCAATCAGCCCCAGCATTTT
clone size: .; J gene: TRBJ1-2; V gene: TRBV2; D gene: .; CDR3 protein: CASSFSGYGYTF; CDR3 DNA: TGTGCCAGCAGTTTCTCAGGGTATGGCTACACCTTC
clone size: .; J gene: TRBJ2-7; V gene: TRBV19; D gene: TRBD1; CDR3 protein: CASSPPPGGIAYEQYF; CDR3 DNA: TGTGCCAGTAGTCCCCCCCCAGGGGGCATTGCCTACGAGCAGTACTTC
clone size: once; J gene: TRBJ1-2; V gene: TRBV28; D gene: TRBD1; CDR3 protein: CASRLQGIRGYTF; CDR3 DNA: TGTGCCAGCAGACTACAGGGGATTAGGGGCTACACCTTC
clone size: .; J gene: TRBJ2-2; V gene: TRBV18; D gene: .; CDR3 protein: CASSPLTPGELFF; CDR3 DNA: TGTGCCAGCTCACCGCTGACACCCGGGGAGCTGTTTTTT
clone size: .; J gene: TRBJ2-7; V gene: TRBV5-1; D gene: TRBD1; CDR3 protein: CASSLDRGEQYF; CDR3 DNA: TGCGCCAGCAGCTTGGACAGGGGGGAGCAGTACTTC
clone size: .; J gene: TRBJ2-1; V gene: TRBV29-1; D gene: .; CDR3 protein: CSVIWEDLSYNEQFF; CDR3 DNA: TGCAGCGTTATTTGGGAGGACCTCTCCTACAATGAGCAGTTCTTC
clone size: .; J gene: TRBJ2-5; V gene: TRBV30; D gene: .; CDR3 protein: CAWSAGETQYF; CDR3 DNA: TGTGCCTGGAGCGCGGGGGAGACCCAGTACTTC
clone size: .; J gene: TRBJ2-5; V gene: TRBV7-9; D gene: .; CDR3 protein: CASSQRERGGTQYF; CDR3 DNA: TGTGCCAGCAGCCAGAGGGAGAGGGGCGGGACCCAGTACTTC
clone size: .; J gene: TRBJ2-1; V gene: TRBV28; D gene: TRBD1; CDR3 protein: CASSSTGSDEQFF; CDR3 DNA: TGTGCCAGCAGTTCGACAGGGTCCGATGAGCAGTTCTTC
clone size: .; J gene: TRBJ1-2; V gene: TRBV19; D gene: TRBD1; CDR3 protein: CASTPTTGGGYGYTF; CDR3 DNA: TGTGCCAGTACCCCCACCACAGGGGGCGGCTATGGCTACACCTTC
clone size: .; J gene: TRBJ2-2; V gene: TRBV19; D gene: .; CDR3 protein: CASSSGPENTGELFF; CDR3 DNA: TGTGCCAGTAGTAGCGGCCCTGAGAACACCGGGGAGCTGTTTTTT
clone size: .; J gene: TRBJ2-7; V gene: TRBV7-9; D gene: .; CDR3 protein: CASSLESAEKYF; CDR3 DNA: TGTGCCAGCAGCTTAGAAAGCGCGGAGAAGTACTTC